The 12 T cell receptor beta chains below all came from one sample that was sequenced in a study of tumor-infiltrating lymphocytes in localized non-small cell lung cancer. Using immunoSEQ multiplex PCR, the repertoire was profiled, and TCRdb retains in-frame clones only, with some absent. The sample includes 15,000 to 20,000 clones, 60% to 85% seen only once; the top ten take 4.5% to 5.5%. The sample was lung tumor tissue. The receptors were sampled from a human donor with non-small cell lung cancer.

This sequence joins TRBV7-2 and TRBJ2-1, with 13 nucleotides matching TRBD2. Germline CDR1 and CDR2: SGHTA and FQGNSA. The CDR3 sequence is 16 residues long. J gave up 9 bases and V 5 bases, and 10 bases lay outside the gene matches. DNA of the CDR3: TGTGCCAGCAGCCCCGACACTAGCGGGGGGGCGGGTGAGCAGTTCTTC. Translating it yields CASSPDTSGGAGEQFF.

V is TRBV4-2 and J is TRBJ2-5; 7 nucleotides match TRBD2. Germline CDR1 is LGHNA and CDR2 is YNFKEQ. The CDR3 contains 14 residues. The V gene end was trimmed by 9 bases and the J gene end by 3 bases; junction bases not matched to a gene: 10. The CDR3 region is CASMSMGGEETQYF. In DNA, the CDR3 is TGTGCCAGTATGTCGATGGGGGGGGAAGAGACCCAGTACTTC.

By share of the sample, this clone is medium-sized. V gene TRBV6-5 combines with J gene TRBJ2-1; 7 positions match TRBD1. The CDR3 covers 15 residues. V gave up 2 bases and J gave up 6 bases; unmatched junction bases: 7. Germline V gene sequence: CDR1 MNHEY, CDR2 SVGAGI. DNA of the CDR3: TGTGCCAGCAGTTACAATTGGGGGACAGTCAATGAGCAGTTCTTC. It yields the protein CASSYNWGTVNEQFF.

The chain joins TRBV4-1 to TRBJ2-3, with D uncertain. Trimming took 6 bases from V and 4 from J, leaving 20 bases between them. Germline V gene sequence: CDR1 MGHRA, CDR2 YSYEKL. CDR3 length: 16 residues. Here the CDR3 reads CASRPRSSSLSDTQYF. CDR3 sequence (DNA): TGCGCCAGCAGGCCTAGGTCTTCCTCCTTATCAGATACGCAGTATTTT.

The chain joins TRBV4-2 to TRBJ2-5; TRBD2 aligns across 13 bases. The trim removed 4 bases at V and 5 bases at J, leaving 10 bases unmatched. CDR1 and CDR2 from the germline V gene are LGHNA and YNFKEQ. The CDR3 runs 17 residues. CDR3 region: CASSPRTSGSGVETQYF. CDR3 DNA sequence: TGTGCCAGCAGCCCTAGGACTAGCGGGAGTGGGGTGGAGACCCAGTACTTC.

This sequence joins TRBV6-1 and TRBJ1-6; possibly TRBD1 for D (5 bases). This CDR3 comprises 18 residues. Germline values: CDR1 MNHNS, CDR2 SASEGT. V was cut by 3 bases and J by 0 bases, with 15 bases left in between. The CDR3 DNA is TGTGCCAGCAGTGAGGGGGTAGGCATCACCTCCTATAATTCACCCCTCCACTTT. Amino acid sequence: CASSEGVGITSYNSPLHF.

This clone appeared a few times. The chain has TRBV5-5 and TRBJ2-3; either TRBD1 or TRBD2 may supply D (5 bases each). The CDR3 has 16 amino acids. The germline gives CDR1 SGHKS, CDR2 YYEKEE (reference sequence). Trimming stripped 3 bases from V and 10 bases from J, with 24 bases between. This CDR3 reads CASSWEPGRRGFAQYF. The CDR3 nucleotides are TGTGCCAGCAGCTGGGAGCCGGGACGCCGGGGTTTTGCGCAGTATTTT. The entire variable domain, with the rest obtained from reference TRBV5-5 and TRBJ2-3, is as follows: DAGVTQSPTHLIKTRGQQVTLRCSPISGHKSVSWYQQVLGQGPQFIFQYYEKEERGRGNFPDRFSARQFPNYSSELNVNALLLGDSALYLCASSWEPGRRGFAQYFGPGTRLTVL.

The rearrangement joins TRBV10-3 to TRBJ2-2; TRBD2 agrees at 8 bases. Germline loops: CDR1 ENHRY, CDR2 SYGVKD. The CDR3 extends over 15 amino acids. V was clipped by 2 bases and J by 1 base; unmatched bases: 0. CDR3 sequence reads: CAISELAGNTGELFF. The CDR3 DNA follows: TGTGCCATCAGTGAGCTAGCGGGGAACACCGGGGAGCTGTTTTTT.

A remark on this clone: Other DNA sequences in this specimen translate into the identical CDR3. In DNA form, the CDR3 reads TGTGCCAGTAGTACCCTCGGGGGCGCGGGTGGCTACACCTTC. This sequence encodes CASSTLGGAGGYTF. The chain joins TRBV19 to TRBJ1-2; a possible D gene is TRBD1 (6 bases). Germline loops: CDR1 LNHDA, CDR2 SQIVND (reference sequence). Between the trimmed V and J ends, which lost 4 bases and 7 bases, there was a span of 16 bases. The CDR3 covers 14 residues.

CDR3 in DNA: TGTGCCGTAGGGACGCAGTACACTGAAGCTTTCTTT. Encoded protein: CAVGTQYTEAFF. The chain joins TRBV19 to TRBJ1-1, with D tentatively TRBD1 (5 bases). Trimming removed 11 bases at V and 3 bases at J, with 13 bases between. The germline V gene has CDR1 LNHDA and CDR2 SQIVND (reference sequence). The CDR3 runs 12 residues.

The rearrangement joins TRBV5-1 to TRBJ1-6, with unresolved D. V lost 0 bases to trimming and J lost 9 bases, with 19 bases between them. This CDR3 contains 17 residues. Germline V gene data show CDR1 as SGHRS and CDR2 as YFSETQ. DNA for the CDR3: TGCGCCAGCAGCTTGGCCAACGGGCTACTAGATGGTTCACCCCTCCACTTT. Translated: CASSLANGLLDGSPLHF.

The genes are TRBV5-1 and TRBJ1-4, with a weak D call TRBD1 (5 bases). Deletions cut 3 bases from V and 1 base from J, with 10 bases between. The CDR3 is made up of 15 amino acids. The germline V gene encodes CDR1 SGHRS and CDR2 YFSETQ. The CDR3 here is CASSWGQGTNEKLFF. CDR3 coding DNA: TGCGCCAGCAGCTGGGGCCAGGGAACTAATGAAAAACTGTTTTTT.